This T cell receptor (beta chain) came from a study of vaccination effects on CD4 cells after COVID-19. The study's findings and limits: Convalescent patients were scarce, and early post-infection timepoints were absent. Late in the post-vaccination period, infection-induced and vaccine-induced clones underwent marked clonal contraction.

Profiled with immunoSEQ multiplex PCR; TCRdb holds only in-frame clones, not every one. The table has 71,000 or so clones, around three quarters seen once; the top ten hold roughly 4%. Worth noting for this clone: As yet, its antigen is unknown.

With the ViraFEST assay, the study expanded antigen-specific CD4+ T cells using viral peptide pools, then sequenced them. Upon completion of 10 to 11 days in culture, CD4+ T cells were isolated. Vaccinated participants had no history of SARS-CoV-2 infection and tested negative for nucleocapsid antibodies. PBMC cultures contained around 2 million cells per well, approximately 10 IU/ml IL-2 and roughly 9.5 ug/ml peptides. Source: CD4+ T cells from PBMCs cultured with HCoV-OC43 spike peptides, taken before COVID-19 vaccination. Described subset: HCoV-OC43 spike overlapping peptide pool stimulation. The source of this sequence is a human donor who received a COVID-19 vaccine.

The CDR3 is CASSTSGTTDTQYF. In DNA form, the CDR3 reads TGCGCCAGCAGTACTAGCGGAACCACAGATACGCAGTATTTT. The chain joins TRBV5-1 to TRBJ2-3; 8 bases are shared with TRBD2. CDR3 length: 14 amino acids. Germline V gene sequence: CDR1 SGHRS, CDR2 YFSETQ. Germline trimming cut 5 bases from V and 2 bases from J; bases unmatched to any gene: 4.